A single sample gave rise to the 11 T cell receptor beta chains below, sequenced in a study of blood T cell repertoires in COVID-19 (dated by TCRdb to about 2020). Preparation of the library involved the immunoSEQ multiplex PCR assay. TCRdb limited this immuneACCESS table to in-frame rearrangements with V and J called. A share of clones is missing; checked studies link under half to unresolved V genes, and the rest is unexplained. The sample table contains approximately 300,000 clones; only one count was recorded for around 83% of them. About 1.2% of the sample lies in the top ten. What was sequenced was peripheral blood. All receptors derive from a woman between 50 and 59 years old with acute or convalescent COVID-19.

CDR3 in DNA: TGCGCCAGCAGCTTGGCCGAGGAGGGGGCGGGAGATACGCAGTATTTT. Its protein product is CASSLAEEGAGDTQYF. The chain has TRBV5-1 and TRBJ2-3, with D perhaps matching TRBD1 (7 bases). Per the germline V gene, CDR1 is SGHRS and CDR2 is YFSETQ. V was cut by 0 bases and J by 5 bases, with 16 bases left in between. The CDR3 is 16 amino acids.

The chain employs TRBV30 and TRBJ1-5; 10 bases align to TRBD1. The CDR3 loop spans 13 amino acids. Looked up from germline, CDR1 is GTSNPN and CDR2 is SVGIG (reference sequence). Trimming took 3 bases from V and 6 from J; bases not matched to a gene: 2. This chain's CDR3 is CAWSRQGAQPQHF. CDR3 coding DNA: TGTGCCTGGAGCAGACAGGGGGCTCAGCCCCAGCATTTT.

The chain couples TRBV7-2 to TRBJ1-1, with TRBD1 as a possible D gene (6 bases). Germline CDR1 reads SGHTA; CDR2 reads FQGNSA. Deletions cut 1 base from V and 1 base from J, with 13 bases between. There are 16 residues in the CDR3. CDR3 coding DNA: TGTGCCAGCAGCTTAGGGTATCAGGGGCAGAACACTGAAGCTTTCTTT. Translation gives CASSLGYQGQNTEAFF.

The chain has TRBV11-2 and TRBJ2-7; a possible D gene is TRBD1 (6 bases). Trimming pared 3 bases from V and 5 bases from J, leaving 14 bases between. This CDR3 contains 14 residues. Germline V CDR1 and CDR2: SGHAT, FQNNGV. CDR3 amino acids: CASSFNRAMNEQYF. The CDR3 DNA reads as TGTGCCAGCAGCTTCAACAGGGCGATGAACGAGCAGTACTTC.

The V gene is TRBV18, the J gene TRBJ2-2; 8 bases are a match to TRBD2. The CDR3 has 13 amino acids. CDR1 and CDR2 (germline): KGHSH, LQKENI. V lost 3 bases, J lost 6 bases, and 0 bases stayed unmatched. The CDR3 loop is CASSPGRAGELFF. CDR3 nucleotides: TGTGCCAGCTCACCCGGGAGGGCCGGGGAGCTGTTTTTT.

This chain uses TRBV7-2 with TRBJ2-1; 9 nucleotides match TRBD2. V lost 5 bases, J lost 4 bases, and 9 bases stayed unmatched. The CDR3 loop spans 16 amino acids. CDR1 is SGHTA and CDR2 is FQGNSA in the germline V gene. Written as DNA, the CDR3 is TGTGCCAGCAGCCTACAAGCGGGAGGCCCTTACAATGAGCAGTTCTTC. Translated, it gives CASSLQAGGPYNEQFF.

The chain couples TRBV18 to TRBJ2-5, with TRBD1 identical over 8 bases. The germline V gene encodes CDR1 KGHSH and CDR2 LQKENI. V was pared by 6 bases and J by 4 bases, with 4 bases of the junction left unmatched. The CDR3 covers 13 residues. The CDR3 reads CASSPTGVETQYF. The CDR3 DNA follows: TGTGCCAGCTCCCCGACAGGGGTAGAGACCCAGTACTTC.

This rearrangement joins TRBV10-3 to TRBJ1-3, with D uncertain. The CDR3 has 14 amino acids. The germline V gene has CDR1 ENHRY and CDR2 SYGVKD. V shed 8 bases and J shed 8 bases, with 19 bases lying between them. CDR3 amino acids: CAISPREEVYTIYF. The CDR3 nucleotides are TGTGCCATCTCTCCCCGCGAGGAGGTATACACCATATATTTT.

The chain links TRBV2 to TRBJ1-2; D is unclear. V gave up 5 bases and J gave up 4 bases, with 11 bases separating them. Looked up from germline, CDR1 is SNHLY and CDR2 is FYNNEI. The CDR3 contains 13 residues. The CDR3 reads CASSMTPLYGYTF. DNA of the CDR3: TGTGCCAGCAGTATGACTCCCCTCTATGGCTACACCTTC.

The gene calls are TRBV2 and TRBJ1-2, with 12 positions matching TRBD1. This CDR3 contains 17 residues. The J segment lost 7 bases and the V segment lost 3 bases, leaving 12 bases of the junction unmatched. Germline values: CDR1 SNHLY, CDR2 FYNNEI. The CDR3 DNA follows: TGTGCCAGCAGTGACAGGGGACAGGGGGCGTTTAAGAGTGGCTACACCTTC. This sequence encodes CASSDRGQGAFKSGYTF.

Here the CDR3 reads CASSLATGVGGYTF. CDR3 sequence (DNA): TGCGCCAGCAGCTTGGCCACGGGGGTCGGTGGCTACACCTTC. The chain is built from TRBV5-1 and TRBJ1-2, with D possibly TRBD1 on 5 matching bases. The CDR3 runs to 14 residues. From germline, CDR1 is SGHRS and CDR2 YFSETQ. Trimming removed 0 bases at V and 7 bases at J, with 13 bases between.